This TCR beta chain emerged from a study of human thymus T cells. Sequenced by immunoSEQ multiplex PCR; TCRdb stores in-frame clones only, minus some. In the table there are 45,000 to 50,000 clones, around 95% of which are singletons. The CDR3 extends over 14 amino acids. V lost 2 bases, J lost 2 bases, and 11 bases lay in between. In germline, CDR1 is SGHRS, CDR2 YFSETQ. This sequence joins TRBV5-1 and TRBJ2-7; D remains ambiguous. The specimen sequenced was blood. The receptor was derived from a girl under three years old with a congenital heart defect but otherwise immunologically healthy. The CDR3 sequence: CASSFTDGPYEQYF. In DNA form, the CDR3 reads TGCGCCAGCAGCTTCACAGATGGCCCCTACGAGCAGTACTTC.